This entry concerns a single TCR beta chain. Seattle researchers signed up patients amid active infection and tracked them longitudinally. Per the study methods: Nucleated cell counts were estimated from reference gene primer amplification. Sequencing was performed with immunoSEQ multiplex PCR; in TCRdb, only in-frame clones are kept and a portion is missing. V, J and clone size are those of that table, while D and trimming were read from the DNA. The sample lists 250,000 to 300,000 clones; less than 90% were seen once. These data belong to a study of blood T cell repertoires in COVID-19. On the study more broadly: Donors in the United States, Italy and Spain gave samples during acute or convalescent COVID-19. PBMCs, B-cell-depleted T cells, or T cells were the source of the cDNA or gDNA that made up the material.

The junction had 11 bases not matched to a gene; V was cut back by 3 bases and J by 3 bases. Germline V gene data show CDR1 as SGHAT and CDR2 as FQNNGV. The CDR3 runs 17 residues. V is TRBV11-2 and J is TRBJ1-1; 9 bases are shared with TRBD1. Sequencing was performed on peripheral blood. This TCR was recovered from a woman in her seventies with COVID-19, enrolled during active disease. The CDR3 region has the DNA TGTGCCAGCAGCTTCCGGGACAGGGAATTGTTTCACACTGAAGCTTTCTTT. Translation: CASSFRDRELFHTEAFF.